The source of this T cell receptor beta chain is a study of CD8+CD57+ T cells in acquired aplastic anemia. About the study: The study obtained an average of around 2.9 ug of DNA from sorted CD4+ and CD8+ cells.

Study-wide results and caveats: Significance was not reached for CD8+ Simpson's diversity between patients and controls. Patients and controls turned out to have 25 to 35 CD8+ CDR3 sequences in common.

Researchers used genomic DNA as the template to profile TCR beta VDJ and CDR3. TCRdb reanalysed the reads using MiXCR and keeps one entry per CDR3 protein. The table has 180,000 or so distinct CDR3 sequences, around half seen once. In patients chosen for sequencing, flow cytometry had shown CD8+CD57+ cell expansion. This clonotype has at least ten counts. As yet, its antigen is unknown. V shed 6 bases and J 0 bases; nucleotides not matched to a gene: 8. This CDR3 region has 16 residues. V gene TRBV12-3 or TRBV12-4 combines with J gene TRBJ1-2; 9 bases agree with TRBD1. This clonotype originated in a human donor with aplastic anemia. The sample consisted of sorted CD4+, CD8+, or CD8+CD57+ T cells (not recorded which) from PBMCs. CDR3 nucleotide sequence: TGTGCCAGCAGCAGGGACAGGGTACTAGCTAACTATGGCTACACCTTC. Protein sequence: CASSRDRVLANYGYTF.